Presented here are 13 T cell receptor beta chains from one specimen sequenced in a study of shared clonotypes between healthy human individuals. Sequencing used immunoSEQ multiplex PCR; TCRdb keeps in-frame clones, though not all of them. The data contain around 1.4 million clones, 98% of them singletons. Sequencing was done on a sample of naive CD4+ T cells sorted from blood. Subset reported: CD45RA+ positively selected. The receptors originated from a man in his thirties or forties in good health.

The CDR3 protein is CASSLAQLRRNQPQHF. The CDR3 DNA reads as TGTGCCAGCAGCTTAGCCCAGCTAAGGAGGAATCAGCCCCAGCATTTT. The chain links TRBV7-2 to TRBJ1-5, with D unresolved. The CDR3 runs to 16 residues. Trimming stripped 0 bases from V and 4 bases from J, with 13 bases between. Per the germline V gene, CDR1 is SGHTA and CDR2 is FQGNSA.

In regard to this clone: Other nucleotide sequences in the sample specify the same CDR3. V usage is TRBV5-1 and J usage is TRBJ2-5; 10 nucleotides match TRBD1. Germline-derived CDR1 and CDR2 are SGHRS and YFSETQ. The CDR3 covers 14 residues. J lost 3 bases, V lost 2 bases, and 1 base had no gene match. The CDR3 region is CASSFGTGEETQYF. DNA of the CDR3: TGCGCCAGCAGCTTCGGGACAGGGGAAGAGACCCAGTACTTC. Full variable domain (rest looked up from reference TRBV5-1 and TRBJ2-5): KAGVTQTPRYLIKTRGQQVTLSCSPISGHRSVSWYQQTPGQGLQFLFEYFSETQRNKGNFPGRFSGRQFSNSRSEMNVSTLELGDSALYLCASSFGTGEETQYFGPGTRLLVL.

The chain links TRBV7-6 to TRBJ2-7; 12 positions agree with TRBD1. The CDR3 contains 14 residues. J lost 7 bases, V lost 5 bases, and 6 bases had no gene match. The germline V gene encodes CDR1 SGHVS and CDR2 FNYEAQ. CDR3 protein: CASSGTGGVGEQYF. The DNA for the CDR3 is TGTGCCAGCAGCGGGACAGGGGGCGTGGGGGAGCAGTACTTC.

This clone has only one observation. The chain couples TRBV5-6 to TRBJ2-7; no clear D. This CDR3 has 12 residues. V lost 6 bases and J lost 8, with 15 bases in between. Germline CDR1 is SGHDT and CDR2 is YYEEEE. CDR3: CASTTLRAQQYF. The CDR3 nucleotides read TGTGCCAGCACCACCCTACGGGCACAGCAGTACTTC.

The CDR3 DNA follows: TGTGCCAGCAGTTTCCGGGGTAGTAGTCAGCCCCAGCATTTT. Its translation: CASSFRGSSQPQHF. This chain joins TRBV27 and TRBJ1-5, with D uncertain. CDR1 and CDR2 from the germline V gene are MNHEY and SMNVEV (reference sequence). The CDR3 contains 14 residues. Trimming took 3 bases from V and 6 from J, leaving 12 bases between them.

The J gene is TRBJ1-2, the V gene TRBV6-6, with D unclear. The V end lost 0 bases, the J end lost 2 bases, and 10 bases lay between the germline ends. This CDR3 is built from 15 residues. From germline, CDR1 is MNHNY and CDR2 SVGAGI (reference sequence). CDR3 in amino acids: CASSYSAAGNYGYTF. The DNA of the CDR3 is TGTGCCAGCAGTTACTCGGCAGCTGGGAACTATGGCTACACCTTC.

This chain connects TRBV6-6 to TRBJ1-1; 7 bases are a match to TRBD1. V was pared by 5 bases and J by 4 bases, with 7 bases of the junction left unmatched. This CDR3 is 14 amino acids long. The germline V gene has CDR1 MNHNY and CDR2 SVGAGI (reference sequence). The CDR3 sequence: CASSPQGVGTEAFF. The CDR3 DNA sequence: TGTGCCAGCAGTCCCCAGGGGGTTGGCACTGAAGCTTTCTTT.

V usage is TRBV10-2 and J usage is TRBJ2-3, with 8 bases matching TRBD2. CDR1 and CDR2 from the germline V gene are WSHSY and SAAADI. The CDR3 consists of 15 residues. V gave up 6 bases and J gave up 1 base; unmatched junction bases: 6. The CDR3 here is CASRASGSRTDTQYF. DNA of the CDR3: TGCGCCAGCAGGGCTAGCGGGTCCCGCACAGATACGCAGTATTTT.

This clone was observed once. V usage is TRBV15 and J usage is TRBJ2-7, with TRBD1 matching 8 bases. The CDR3 is made up of 14 amino acids. In germline, CDR1 is LNHNV, CDR2 YYDKDF (reference sequence). J was trimmed by 2 bases and V by 4 bases; bases with no gene match: 4. As DNA, the CDR3 is TGTGCCACCAGCACGACAGGGGAGACCTACGAGCAGTACTTC. Its translation: CATSTTGETYEQYF.

The count of this clone is one. The CDR3, as DNA: TGTGCCAGCAGCTTCAGCAGAGGGCAGGGGATGTACGAGCAGTACTTC. Translating gives CASSFSRGQGMYEQYF. J is TRBJ2-7 and V is TRBV11-2, with D tentatively TRBD1 (6 bases). Trimming removed 3 bases from V and 4 bases from J, with 19 bases in between. CDR3 length: 16 amino acids. Germline-derived CDR1 and CDR2 are SGHAT and FQNNGV.

This chain uses TRBV19 with TRBJ2-4, with TRBD1 identical over 12 bases. V lost 6 bases and J lost 7; bases outside the gene matches: 10. This CDR3 is built from 16 residues. Germline V CDR1 and CDR2: LNHDA, SQIVND (reference sequence). CDR3 DNA sequence: TGTGCCAGTAGGAGGGACAGGGGGCGCGGTTCGAACATTCAGTACTTC. This sequence encodes CASRRDRGRGSNIQYF.

This chain connects TRBV11-3 to TRBJ2-5, with 9 bases matching TRBD1. The CDR3 consists of 15 residues. Per germline, CDR1 SGHNT and CDR2 YENEEA. V trimming: 1 base; J trimming: 4 bases; junction bases outside the gene matches: 4. CDR3 sequence (DNA): TGTGCCAGCAGCTTAGTCAGGACAGGGGTAGAGACCCAGTACTTC. It yields the protein CASSLVRTGVETQYF.

The gene calls are TRBV4-3 and TRBJ1-5; 8 bases agree with TRBD1. With 0 bases clipped from V and 7 bases from J, the junction kept 8 bases outside the gene matches. Germline CDR1 is LGHNA and CDR2 is YSLEER. The CDR3 is 16 residues long. CDR3 in amino acids: CASSQDLRAGGQPQHF. The CDR3 DNA sequence: TGCGCCAGCAGCCAAGATTTGAGGGCAGGGGGCCAGCCCCAGCATTTT.